A selection of T cell receptor beta chains follows, all from one sample in a study of CD8+ T cells in alopecia areata. Profiling relied on immunoSEQ multiplex PCR, and the TCRdb table lists in-frame clones only, not all of them. The sample includes roughly 120,000 clones, 50% to 75% seen only once; the top ten take 30%. This specimen was CD8+ T cells sorted from blood, taken at week 4, from a patient treated with tofacitinib. The receptors were sampled from a human donor with alopecia areata. CDR3s include the opening cysteine and the closing phenylalanine or tryptophan. A D gene is named only where the DNA matches it firmly. Size tells how often a clone was seen (once, few, many) or the class of an expanded clone, and some rows leave it out.

V	D	size	length	J	CDR3	DNA
TRBV29-1	.	.	14	TRBJ2-1	CSVEVQGRWNEQFF	TGCAGCGTTGAGGTGCAGGGGCGGTGGAATGAGCAGTTCTTC
TRBV7-9	TRBD1	few	17	TRBJ2-7	CASSPGQGTKSSYEQYF	TGTGCCAGCAGCCCTGGACAGGGGACGAAGAGCTCCTACGAGCAGTACTTC
TRBV4-1	.	few	16	TRBJ1-1	CASSPALGTMNTEAFF	TGCGCCAGCAGCCCCGCCTTGGGGACCATGAACACTGAAGCTTTCTTT
TRBV13	TRBD2	.	17	TRBJ2-3	CASSLGLAGANTDTQYF	TGTGCCAGCAGCTTAGGACTAGCGGGGGCTAACACAGATACGCAGTATTTT
TRBV29-1	.	.	13	TRBJ2-7	CSVLTGSSYEQYF	TGCAGCGTTCTAACAGGGTCTTCCTACGAGCAGTACTTC
TRBV28	.	.	14	TRBJ1-1	CASRAQRYNTEAFF	TGTGCCAGCAGGGCCCAGAGATATAACACTGAAGCTTTCTTT
TRBV27	.	.	14	TRBJ1-2	CASSLGGPTEESTF	TGTGCCAGCAGTTTAGGGGGACCGACAGAGGAAAGCACCTTC
TRBV27	.	once	14	TRBJ1-5	CASSLGGVGQPQHF	TGTGCCAGCAGTTTGGGGGGCGTGGGTCAGCCCCAGCATTTT
TRBV27	.	.	12	TRBJ2-1	CASSSLYNEQFF	TGTGCCAGCAGTTCCCTGTACAATGAGCAGTTCTTC
TRBV25-1	TRBD2	few	18	TRBJ2-7	CASSIPSSLAGILDEQYF	TGTGCCAGCAGCATACCCTCCTCACTAGCGGGGATACTCGACGAGCAGTACTTC
TRBV19	.	.	12	TRBJ2-6	CASRTGANVLTF	TGTGCCAGTAGGACGGGGGCCAACGTCCTGACTTTC
TRBV7-9	.	.	15	TRBJ1-5	CASSSQGDSNQPQHF	TGTGCCAGCAGCTCCCAGGGAGATAGCAATCAGCCCCAGCATTTT
TRBV6-5	.	once	16	TRBJ2-2	CASSYSPDSNTGELFF	TGTGCCAGCAGTTACTCTCCGGACAGCAACACCGGGGAGCTGTTTTTT